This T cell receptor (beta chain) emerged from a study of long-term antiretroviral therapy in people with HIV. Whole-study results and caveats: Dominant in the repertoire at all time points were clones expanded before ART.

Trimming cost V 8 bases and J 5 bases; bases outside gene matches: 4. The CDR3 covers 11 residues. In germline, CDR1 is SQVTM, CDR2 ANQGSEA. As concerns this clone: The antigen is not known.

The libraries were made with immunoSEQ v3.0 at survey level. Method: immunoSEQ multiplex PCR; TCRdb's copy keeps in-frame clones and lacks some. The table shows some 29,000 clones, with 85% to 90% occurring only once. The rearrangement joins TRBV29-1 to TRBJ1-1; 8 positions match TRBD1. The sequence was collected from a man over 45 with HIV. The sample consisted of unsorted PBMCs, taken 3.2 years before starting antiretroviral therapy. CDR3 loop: CSSRGRTEAFF. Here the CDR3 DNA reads TGCAGCTCCAGGGGGCGGACTGAAGCTTTCTTT.